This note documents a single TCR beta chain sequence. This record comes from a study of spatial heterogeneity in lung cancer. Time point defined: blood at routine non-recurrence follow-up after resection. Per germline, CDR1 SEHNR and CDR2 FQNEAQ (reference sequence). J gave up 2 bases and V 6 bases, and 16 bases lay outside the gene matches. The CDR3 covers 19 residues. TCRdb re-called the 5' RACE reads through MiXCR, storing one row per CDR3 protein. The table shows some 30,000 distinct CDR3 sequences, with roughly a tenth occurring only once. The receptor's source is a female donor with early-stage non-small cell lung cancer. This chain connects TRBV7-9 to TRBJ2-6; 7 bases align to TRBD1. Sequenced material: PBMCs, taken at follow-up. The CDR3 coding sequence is TGTGCCAGCAGGGGCCAGGCGGACAGGAATCCAACTGGGGCCAACGTCCTGACTTTC. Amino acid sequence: CASRGQADRNPTGANVLTF.